Each of the 19 T cell receptor beta chains below was sequenced from the same sample in a study of T cells in Graves' hyperthyroidism and ophthalmopathy. Amplification yielded TCR beta CDR3 regions, with RNA transcripts as the source. The study used the HTBI primer set for a first-round RT-PCR of the TCR CDR3. TCRdb used MiXCR to reprocess the multiplex PCR reads, holding one entry per CDR3 protein. The sample gives about 840,000 distinct CDR3 sequences, 38% of which show up once; approximately 8.7% is in the top ten. The sample was blood. The receptors come from a man aged 18 to 29 with Graves' hyperthyroidism.

The chain uses TRBV7-8 and TRBJ2-7; no clear D. The V end was cut by 1 base, the J end by 1 base, with 11 bases between. The CDR3 contains 15 residues. The germline V gene encodes CDR1 SGHVS and CDR2 FQNEAQ. This CDR3 is CASSLELDASYEQYF. The DNA for the CDR3 is TGTGCCAGCAGCTTAGAGCTTGATGCTTCCTACGAGCAGTACTTC.

As concerns this clonotype: The junction and the germline gene differ at one end; a read error may be behind it. The rearrangement links TRBV5-5 to TRBJ2-5; D is unclear. Germline lookup yields CDR1 SGHKS and CDR2 YYEKEE (reference sequence). The CDR3 extends over 14 amino acids. The CDR3 bases are TGCGCCAGCAGCCCCCTGCTCCGGAAAGAGACCCAGTACTTC. Its translation is CASSPLLRKETQYF.

This clonotype has just a few counts. This chain uses TRBV4-1 with TRBJ1-2, with a weak D call TRBD1 (6 bases). The germline V and J ends were trimmed by 3 bases and 3 bases, with 14 bases remaining between them. Per the germline V gene, CDR1 is MGHRA and CDR2 is YSYEKL. This CDR3 is built from 15 residues. The CDR3 protein is CASSQGATNDYGYTF. In DNA form, the CDR3 reads TGCGCCAGCAGCCAGGGGGCCACGAACGACTATGGCTACACCTTC.

This clonotype was picked up many times. This sequence joins TRBV2 and TRBJ2-7; TRBD2 matches at 7 bases. Germline V CDR1 and CDR2: SNHLY, FYNNEI. This CDR3 has 12 residues. V gave up 6 bases and J gave up 6 bases; unmatched junction bases: 5. The CDR3 coding sequence is TGTGCCAGCAGCGGCGGGAGAGGCGAGCAGTACTTC. Translated: CASSGGRGEQYF.

This clonotype was counted a few times. The chain couples TRBV12-3 or TRBV12-4 to TRBJ1-4; D may be TRBD1 (5 bases). There are 15 residues in the CDR3. Trimming took off 4 bases at V and 0 bases at J, with 9 bases between the two ends. CDR3 protein: CASSSGATTNEKLFF. CDR3 DNA: TGTGCCAGCAGTTCCGGGGCCACAACTAATGAAAAACTGTTTTTT.

The J gene is TRBJ1-2, the V gene TRBV28; D is undetermined. Germline values: CDR1 MDHEN, CDR2 SYDVKM. The CDR3 contains 12 residues. Trimming shortened V by 6 bases and J by 8 bases, and 13 bases separated the two germline ends. Here the CDR3 DNA reads TGTGCCAGCAGAACAACTCAAGTCGGCTACACCTTC. Protein: CASRTTQVGYTF.

Concerning this clonotype: This may stem from a read error, because a much larger clone lies one nucleotide away. The CDR3 sequence is CAASDPGSERGEAFF. For the CDR3, the DNA is TGTGCCGCCAGTGATCCGGGGTCCGAACGGGGTGAAGCTTTCTTT. The gene calls are TRBV24-1 and TRBJ1-1; D gene ambiguous. Looked up from germline, CDR1 is KGHDR and CDR2 is SFDVKD. The CDR3 contains 15 residues.

This clonotype is a singleton in its sample. The V and J genes are TRBV5-4 and TRBJ1-2, with 8 bases aligning to TRBD1. After removal of 4 bases from V and 4 bases from J, the junction contained 12 bases not matched to a gene. This CDR3 spans 16 amino acids. Germline V gives CDR1 SGHNT, CDR2 YYREEE (reference sequence). The CDR3 reads CASSQEVQGAGYGYTF. The CDR3 DNA sequence: TGTGCCAGCAGCCAAGAGGTTCAGGGGGCCGGCTATGGCTACACCTTC.

The rearrangement links TRBV6-1 to TRBJ2-5, with D possibly matching TRBD1 (6 bases). Germline values: CDR1 MNHNS, CDR2 SASEGT. The CDR3 covers 14 residues. V was pared by 3 bases and J by 5 bases, with 13 bases between. The CDR3: CASSELQGHETQYF. In DNA form, the CDR3 reads TGTGCCAGCAGTGAGCTACAGGGTCATGAGACCCAGTACTTC.

This clonotype came up a few times. The chain recombines TRBV7-6 with TRBJ2-5; D possibly corresponds to TRBD2 (6 bases). Trimming shortened V by 1 base and J by 4 bases, and 16 bases separated the two germline ends. Germline loops: CDR1 SGHVS, CDR2 FNYEAQ. The CDR3 sequence is 16 residues long. CDR3 in DNA: TGTGCCAGCAGCTTAGAATCTGCGGGGCCGGTAGAGACCCAGTACTTC. It yields the protein CASSLESAGPVETQYF.

The V call is TRBV6-1, the J call TRBJ1-5, with 10 bases that match TRBD1. The CDR3 is 15 residues long. V was pared by 6 bases and J by 0 bases, with 2 bases of the junction left unmatched. Looked up from germline, CDR1 is MNHNS and CDR2 is SASEGT. For the CDR3, the DNA is TGTGCCAGCAGACGGACAGGGGGTAGCAATCAGCCCCAGCATTTT. Protein sequence: CASRRTGGSNQPQHF.

In its sample, this clonotype was seen a few times. This chain uses TRBV11-2 with TRBJ2-7, with TRBD1 as a possible D gene (5 bases). CDR1 is SGHAT, CDR2 FQNNGV, per germline. V was shortened by 0 bases and J by 6 bases, with 15 bases between the two germline ends. The CDR3 is made up of 15 amino acids. CDR3 in amino acids: CASSLDRDQLFEQYF. In DNA form, the CDR3 reads TGTGCCAGCAGCTTAGACAGGGATCAACTCTTCGAGCAGTACTTC.

The V and J genes are TRBV5-6 and TRBJ1-2, with D perhaps TRBD1 (5 bases). Germline loops: CDR1 SGHDT, CDR2 YYEEEE. Trimming pared 4 bases from V and 9 bases from J, leaving 16 bases between. This CDR3 has 13 residues. In DNA form, the CDR3 reads TGTGCCAGCAGCCGGCGGGACTCCGCAAGCTACACCTTC. Encoded protein: CASSRRDSASYTF.

The CDR3: CSVWWGTQYF. The DNA of the CDR3 is TGCAGCGTTTGGTGGGGTACGCAGTATTTT. The chain uses TRBV29-1 and TRBJ2-3; D not certain. CDR1 and CDR2 (germline): SQVTM, ANQGSEA. V was pared by 5 bases and J by 8 bases, with 8 bases between. This CDR3 contains 10 residues.

Regarding this clonotype: This sequence may be a read error, since a much larger clone differs from it by one base. This CDR3 fails to terminate in the conserved phenylalanine or tryptophan, so it likely reflects a read error. The V call is TRBV7-9, the J call TRBJ1-1; D uncertain. Germline V gene data show CDR1 as SEHNR and CDR2 as FQNEAQ (reference sequence). V lost 4 bases and J lost 1, with 10 bases in between. The CDR3 length is 14 residues. The CDR3 bases are TGTGCCAGCAGCTCTATAAGGACGAACACTGAAGCTTTCTCT. Translation gives CASSSIRTNTEAFS.

This clonotype was seen at least ten times. The CDR3 region is CASSQEAWTGSYEQYF. In DNA, the CDR3 is TGTGCCAGCAGCCAAGAAGCGTGGACAGGATCCTACGAGCAGTACTTC. This chain links TRBV14 with TRBJ2-7; TRBD1 aligns across 7 bases. Germline CDR1 and CDR2: SGHDN and FVKESK. CDR3 size: 16 residues. V lost 0 bases and J lost 1; bases outside the gene matches: 6.

Here the CDR3 DNA reads TGTGCCAGCAGCTTAACGGGGGGCGGGATGGAGACCCAGTACTTC. Translating it yields CASSLTGGGMETQYF. The V call is TRBV7-3, the J call TRBJ2-5; D possibly uses TRBD1 or TRBD2 (6 bases each). V shed 0 bases and J shed 5 bases, with 13 bases lying between them. This CDR3 has 15 residues. Looked up from germline, CDR1 is SGHTA and CDR2 is FQGTGA.

This clonotype occurred many times. The chain joins TRBV29-1 to TRBJ2-7; D possibly corresponds to TRBD2 (5 bases). The V end lost 0 bases, the J end lost 0 bases, and 12 bases lay between the germline ends. Germline values: CDR1 SQVTM, CDR2 ANQGSEA. This CDR3 region has 15 residues. CDR3 protein: CSVEDASGGSYEQYF. In DNA, the CDR3 is TGCAGCGTTGAAGATGCGAGCGGAGGCTCCTACGAGCAGTACTTC.

This clonotype was observed many times. This rearrangement joins TRBV20-1 to TRBJ2-5; TRBD2 matches 9 bases. Germline V gene lookup returns CDR1 DFQATT and CDR2 SNEGSKA (reference sequence). After removal of 0 bases from V and 5 bases from J, the junction contained 7 bases not matched to a gene. The CDR3 is made up of 15 amino acids. This CDR3 is CSARDLAGGPETQYF. DNA for the CDR3: TGCAGTGCTAGAGATCTGGCGGGAGGGCCGGAGACCCAGTACTTC.